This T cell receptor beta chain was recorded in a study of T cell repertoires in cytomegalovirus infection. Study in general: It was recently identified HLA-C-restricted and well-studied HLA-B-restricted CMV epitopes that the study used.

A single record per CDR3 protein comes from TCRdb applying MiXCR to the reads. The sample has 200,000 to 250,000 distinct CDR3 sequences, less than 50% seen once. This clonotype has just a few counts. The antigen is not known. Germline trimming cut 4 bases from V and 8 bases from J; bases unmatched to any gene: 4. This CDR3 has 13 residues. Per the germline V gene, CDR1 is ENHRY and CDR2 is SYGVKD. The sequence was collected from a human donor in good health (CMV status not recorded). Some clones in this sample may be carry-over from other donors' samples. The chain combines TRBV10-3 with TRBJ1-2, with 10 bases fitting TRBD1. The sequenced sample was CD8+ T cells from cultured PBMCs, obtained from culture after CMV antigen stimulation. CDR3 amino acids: CAISGQGAEGYTF. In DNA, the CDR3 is TGTGCCATCAGTGGACAGGGGGCGGAGGGCTACACCTTC.